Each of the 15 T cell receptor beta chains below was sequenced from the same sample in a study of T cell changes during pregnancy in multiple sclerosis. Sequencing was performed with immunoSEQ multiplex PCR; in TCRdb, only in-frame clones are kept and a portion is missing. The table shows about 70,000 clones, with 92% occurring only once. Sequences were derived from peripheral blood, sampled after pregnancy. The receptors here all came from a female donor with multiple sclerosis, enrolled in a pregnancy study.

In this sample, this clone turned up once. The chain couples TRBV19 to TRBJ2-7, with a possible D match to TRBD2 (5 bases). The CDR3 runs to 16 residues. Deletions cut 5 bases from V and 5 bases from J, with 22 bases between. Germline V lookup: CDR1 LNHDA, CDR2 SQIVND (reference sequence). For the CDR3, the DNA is TGTGCCAGTAGTCACCGTTTGGTAGCGTGGTCCAACGAGCAGTACTTC. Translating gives CASSHRLVAWSNEQYF. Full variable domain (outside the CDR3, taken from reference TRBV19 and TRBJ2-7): DGGITQSPKYLFRKEGQNVTLSCEQNLNHDAMYWYRQDPGQGLRLIYYSQIVNDFQKGDIAEGYSVSREKKESFPLTVTSAQKNPTAFYLCASSHRLVAWSNEQYFGPGTRLTVT.

This CDR3 is CASSAWGPTNEKLFF. Here the CDR3 DNA reads TGTGCCAGCAGTGCCTGGGGGCCAACTAATGAAAAACTGTTTTTT. The chain is built from TRBV2 and TRBJ1-4, with D tentatively TRBD1 (6 bases). The CDR3 is 15 residues long. CDR1 is SNHLY and CDR2 is FYNNEI in the germline V gene. Trimming removed 4 bases at V and 0 bases at J, with 9 bases between.

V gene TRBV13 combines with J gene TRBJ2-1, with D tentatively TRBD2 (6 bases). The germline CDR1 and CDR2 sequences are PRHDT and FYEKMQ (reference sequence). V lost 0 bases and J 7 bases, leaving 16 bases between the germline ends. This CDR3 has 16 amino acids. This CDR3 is CASSLGLVSSDNEQFF. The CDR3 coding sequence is TGTGCCAGCAGCTTAGGCCTAGTGTCTAGCGATAATGAGCAGTTCTTC.

The CDR3 reads CASRDRGSAYTGELFF. CDR3 in DNA: TGTGCCAGCAGGGACAGGGGATCAGCGTACACCGGGGAGCTGTTTTTT. This chain uses TRBV28 with TRBJ2-2; 9 positions match TRBD1. Germline loops: CDR1 MDHEN, CDR2 SYDVKM. This CDR3 comprises 16 residues. V was pared by 6 bases and J by 3 bases, with 8 bases of the junction left unmatched.

Here the CDR3 reads CASSLDSTGNTEAFF. The CDR3 DNA is TGTGCCAGCAGCCTGGACAGCACCGGGAACACTGAAGCTTTCTTT. V gene TRBV5-4 combines with J gene TRBJ1-1; possibly TRBD1 for D (6 bases). The CDR3 runs 15 residues. Germline-derived CDR1 and CDR2 are SGHNT and YYREEE (reference sequence). Trimming took 4 bases from V and 1 from J, leaving 14 bases between them.

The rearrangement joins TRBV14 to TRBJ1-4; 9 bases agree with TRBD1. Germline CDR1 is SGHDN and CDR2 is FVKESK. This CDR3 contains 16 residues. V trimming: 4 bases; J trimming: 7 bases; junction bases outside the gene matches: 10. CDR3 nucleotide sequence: TGTGCCAGCAGCCTCTTACTGACAGGGGGGACTGAAAAACTGTTTTTT. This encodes CASSLLLTGGTEKLFF.

CDR3 amino acids: CASSPRTGGAGGDTGELFF. The CDR3 DNA reads TGTGCCAGCAGCCCCCGGACAGGGGGCGCTGGGGGGGACACCGGGGAGCTGTTTTTT. This chain joins TRBV7-7 and TRBJ2-2; TRBD1 matches 11 bases. Trimming cost V 5 bases and J 3 bases; bases outside gene matches: 14. The CDR3 contains 19 residues. Germline CDR1 and CDR2: SSHAT and FNYEAQ (reference sequence).

Here the CDR3 reads CASIDRGNTGELFF. The CDR3 nucleotides are TGTGCCAGTATAGACAGGGGGAACACCGGGGAGCTGTTTTTT. The gene calls are TRBV19 and TRBJ2-2; 8 bases fit TRBD1. Germline values: CDR1 LNHDA, CDR2 SQIVND (reference sequence). With V trimmed by 7 bases and J by 1 base, 2 bases remained unmatched. CDR3 size: 14 residues.

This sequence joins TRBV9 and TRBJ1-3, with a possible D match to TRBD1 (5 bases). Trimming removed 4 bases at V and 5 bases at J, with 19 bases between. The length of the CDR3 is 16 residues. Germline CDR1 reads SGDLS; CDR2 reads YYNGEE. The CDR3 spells CASSTTPVQARNTIYF. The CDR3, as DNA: TGTGCCAGCAGCACCACCCCAGTACAGGCCAGAAACACCATATATTTT. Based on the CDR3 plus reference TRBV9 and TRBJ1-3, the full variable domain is DSGVTQTPKHLITATGQRVTLRCSPRSGDLSVYWYQQSLDQGLQFLIQYYNGEERAKGNILERFSAQQFPDLHSELNLSSLELGDSALYFCASSTTPVQARNTIYFGEGSWLTVV.

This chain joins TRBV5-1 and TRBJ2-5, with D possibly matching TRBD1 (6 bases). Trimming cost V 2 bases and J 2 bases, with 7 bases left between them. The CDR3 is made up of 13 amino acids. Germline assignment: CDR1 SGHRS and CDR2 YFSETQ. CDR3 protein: CASSFGQQETQYF. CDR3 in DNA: TGCGCCAGCAGCTTTGGACAGCAAGAGACCCAGTACTTC. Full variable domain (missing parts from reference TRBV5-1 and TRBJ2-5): KAGVTQTPRYLIKTRGQQVTLSCSPISGHRSVSWYQQTPGQGLQFLFEYFSETQRNKGNFPGRFSGRQFSNSRSEMNVSTLELGDSALYLCASSFGQQETQYFGPGTRLLVL.

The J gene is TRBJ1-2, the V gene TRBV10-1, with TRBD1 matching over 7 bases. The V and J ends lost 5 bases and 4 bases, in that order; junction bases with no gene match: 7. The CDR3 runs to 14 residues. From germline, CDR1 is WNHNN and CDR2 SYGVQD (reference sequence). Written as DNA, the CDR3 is TGCGCCAGCAGTCCAGGGGGGTCGACCTATGGCTACACCTTC. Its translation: CASSPGGSTYGYTF.

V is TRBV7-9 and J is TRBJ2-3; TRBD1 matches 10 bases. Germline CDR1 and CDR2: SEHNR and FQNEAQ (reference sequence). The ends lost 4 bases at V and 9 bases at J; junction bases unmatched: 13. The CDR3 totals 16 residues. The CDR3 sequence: CASSWSRGQGFETQYF. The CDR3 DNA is TGTGCCAGCAGCTGGAGCAGGGGACAGGGGTTTGAAACGCAGTATTTT.

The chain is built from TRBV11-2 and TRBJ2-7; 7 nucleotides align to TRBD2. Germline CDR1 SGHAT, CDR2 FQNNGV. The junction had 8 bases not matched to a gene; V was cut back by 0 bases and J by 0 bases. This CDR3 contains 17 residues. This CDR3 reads CASSLDRGRVGSYEQYF. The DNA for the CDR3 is TGTGCCAGCAGCTTAGATCGGGGGAGGGTCGGCTCCTACGAGCAGTACTTC. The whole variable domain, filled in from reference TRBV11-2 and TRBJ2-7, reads EAGVAQSPRYKIIEKRQSVAFWCNPISGHATLYWYQQILGQGPKLLIQFQNNGVVDDSQLPKDRFSAERLKGVDSTLKIQPAKLEDSAVYLCASSLDRGRVGSYEQYFGPGTRLTVT.

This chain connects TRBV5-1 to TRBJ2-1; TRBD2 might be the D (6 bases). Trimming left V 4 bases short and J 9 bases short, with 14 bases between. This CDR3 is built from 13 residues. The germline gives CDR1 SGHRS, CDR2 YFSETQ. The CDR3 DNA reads TGCGCCAGCAGCAAGACTAGTGGGCCTGAGCAGTTCTTC. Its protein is CASSKTSGPEQFF.

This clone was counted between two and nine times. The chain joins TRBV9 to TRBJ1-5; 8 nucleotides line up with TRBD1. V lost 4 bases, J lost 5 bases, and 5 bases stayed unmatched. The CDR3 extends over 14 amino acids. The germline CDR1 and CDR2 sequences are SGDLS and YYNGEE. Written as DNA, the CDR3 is TGTGCCAGCAGCCCAGGGGGCGATTATCAGCCCCAGCATTTT. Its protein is CASSPGGDYQPQHF. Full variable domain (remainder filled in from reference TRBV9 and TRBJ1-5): DSGVTQTPKHLITATGQRVTLRCSPRSGDLSVYWYQQSLDQGLQFLIQYYNGEERAKGNILERFSAQQFPDLHSELNLSSLELGDSALYFCASSPGGDYQPQHFGDGTRLSIL.